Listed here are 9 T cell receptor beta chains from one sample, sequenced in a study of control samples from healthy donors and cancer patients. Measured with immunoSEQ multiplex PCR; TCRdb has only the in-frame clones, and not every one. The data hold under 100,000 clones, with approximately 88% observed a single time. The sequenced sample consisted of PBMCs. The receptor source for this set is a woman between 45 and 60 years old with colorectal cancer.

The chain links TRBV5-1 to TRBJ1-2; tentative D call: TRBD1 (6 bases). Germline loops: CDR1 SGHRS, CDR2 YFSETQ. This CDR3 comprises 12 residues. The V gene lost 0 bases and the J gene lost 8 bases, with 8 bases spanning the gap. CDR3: CASSLDREGYTF. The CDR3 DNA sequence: TGCGCCAGCAGCTTGGACAGGGAAGGCTACACCTTC.

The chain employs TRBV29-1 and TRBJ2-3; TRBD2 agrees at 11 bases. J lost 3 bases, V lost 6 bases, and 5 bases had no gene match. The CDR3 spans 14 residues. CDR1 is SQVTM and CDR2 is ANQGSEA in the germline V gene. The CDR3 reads CSVTSGSWTDTQYF. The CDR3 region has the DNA TGCAGCGTCACTAGCGGGAGTTGGACAGATACGCAGTATTTT.

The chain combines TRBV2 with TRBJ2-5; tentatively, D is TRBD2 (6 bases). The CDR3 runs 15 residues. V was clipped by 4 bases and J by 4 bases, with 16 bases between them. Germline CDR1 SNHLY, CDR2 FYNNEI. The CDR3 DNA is TGTGCCAGCAGTGGGGGGGTTGCAGGGACAGAGACCCAGTACTTC. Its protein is CASSGGVAGTETQYF.

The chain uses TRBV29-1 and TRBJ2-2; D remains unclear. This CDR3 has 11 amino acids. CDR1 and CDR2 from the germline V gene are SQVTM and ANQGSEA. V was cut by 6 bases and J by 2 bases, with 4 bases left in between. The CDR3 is CSVANTGELFF. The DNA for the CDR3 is TGCAGCGTCGCAAACACCGGGGAGCTGTTTTTT.

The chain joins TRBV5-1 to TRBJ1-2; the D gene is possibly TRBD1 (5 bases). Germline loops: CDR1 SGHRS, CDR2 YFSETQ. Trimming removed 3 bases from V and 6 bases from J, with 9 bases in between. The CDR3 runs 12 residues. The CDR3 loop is CASSWDGHGYTF. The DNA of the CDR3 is TGCGCCAGCAGCTGGGACGGTCATGGCTACACCTTC.

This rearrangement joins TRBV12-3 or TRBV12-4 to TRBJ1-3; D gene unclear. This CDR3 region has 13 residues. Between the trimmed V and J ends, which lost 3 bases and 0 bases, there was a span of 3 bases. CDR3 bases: TGTGCCAGCAGTTTCGGCTCTGGAAACACCATATATTTT. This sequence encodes CASSFGSGNTIYF.

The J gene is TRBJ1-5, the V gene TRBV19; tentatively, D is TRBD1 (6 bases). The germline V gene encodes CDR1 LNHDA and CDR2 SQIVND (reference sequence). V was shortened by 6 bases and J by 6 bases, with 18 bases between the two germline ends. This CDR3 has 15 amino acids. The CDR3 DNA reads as TGTGCCAGTAGGCCTACAGGGTCCTCTGGTCAGCCCCAGCATTTT. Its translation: CASRPTGSSGQPQHF.

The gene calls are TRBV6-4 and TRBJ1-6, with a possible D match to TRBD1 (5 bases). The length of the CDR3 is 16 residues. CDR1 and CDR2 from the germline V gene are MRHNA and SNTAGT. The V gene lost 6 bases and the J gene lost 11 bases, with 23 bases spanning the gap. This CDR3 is CASRASRDGRVPPLHF. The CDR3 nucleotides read TGTGCCAGCAGGGCCAGCCGGGACGGCAGGGTTCCACCCCTCCACTTT.

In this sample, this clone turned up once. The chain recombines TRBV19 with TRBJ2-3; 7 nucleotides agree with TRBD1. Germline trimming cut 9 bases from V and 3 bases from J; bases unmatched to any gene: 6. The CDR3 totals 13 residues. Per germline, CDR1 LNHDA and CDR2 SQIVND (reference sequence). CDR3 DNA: TGTGCCAGCCGACGACAGGGAACAGATACGCAGTATTTT. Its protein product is CASRRQGTDTQYF.